The clone carrying this T cell receptor beta chain is a singleton in its sample. The data are from a study of CD8 T cells in Susac syndrome. CDR1 SNHLY and CDR2 FYNNEI come from the germline V gene. V was shortened by 3 bases and J by 5 bases, with 11 bases between the two germline ends. CDR3 length: 13 residues. It was with random hexamers that about 0.45 to 1 ug RNA was reverse transcribed. Multiplex PCR with immunoSEQ amplified the TCR beta CDR3 across 54 Vbeta and 13 Jbeta. TCRdb redid the calling of the immunoSEQ multiplex PCR reads with MiXCR, one entry per CDR3 protein. The sample records 90,000 to 150,000 distinct CDR3 sequences, 80% to 95% being singletons.

The specimen was CD4+ T cells from PBMCs. The chain couples TRBV2 to TRBJ2-7; D may be TRBD2 (5 bases). The sequence derives from a human donor in good health. CDR3: CASSDYEGHEQYF. The CDR3 nucleotides are TGTGCCAGCAGTGACTACGAGGGCCACGAGCAGTACTTC.